A selection of T cell receptor beta chains follows, all from one sample in a study of blood T cell repertoires in COVID-19. The data were produced by immunoSEQ multiplex PCR, yet TCRdb's version contains in-frame clones alone and is incomplete. The data hold approximately 210,000 clones, with 81% observed a single time. The sequenced sample was PBMCs or T cells enriched from blood (not recorded which). All receptors come from a woman in her 50s with acute COVID-19. Each CDR3 is given with its conserved first and last residue. Fields, in order: V gene, D gene, clone size, J gene, CDR3 protein, CDR3 DNA. The D gene is left open where the match is weak. Expanded clones get a size class; other rows say once, few or many, or leave the size out.

v_gene: TRBV11-3; d_gene: -; abundance: -; j_gene: TRBJ2-2; CDR3aa: CASSFNLGDGAGELFF; CDR3nt: TGTGCCAGCAGCTTCAACCTAGGGGATGGGGCCGGGGAGCTGTTTTTT
v_gene: TRBV4-3; d_gene: -; abundance: once; j_gene: TRBJ1-2; CDR3aa: CASSRDGRDYGYTF; CDR3nt: TGCGCCAGCAGCCGCGATGGCAGGGATTATGGCTACACCTTC
v_gene: TRBV9; d_gene: TRBD1; abundance: once; j_gene: TRBJ2-7; CDR3aa: CASSAVGQGKYEQYF; CDR3nt: TGTGCCAGCAGCGCGGTGGGACAGGGGAAGTACGAGCAGTACTTC
v_gene: TRBV6-5; d_gene: TRBD1; abundance: -; j_gene: TRBJ2-7; CDR3aa: CASRRTGLAYEQYF; CDR3nt: TGTGCCAGCAGACGGACAGGGTTAGCCTACGAGCAGTACTTC
v_gene: TRBV30; d_gene: -; abundance: -; j_gene: TRBJ1-2; CDR3aa: CAWSVAQDYGYTF; CDR3nt: TGTGCCTGGAGTGTAGCCCAAGACTATGGCTACACCTTC
v_gene: TRBV2; d_gene: TRBD1; abundance: -; j_gene: TRBJ1-4; CDR3aa: CASRSQGARVEELFF; CDR3nt: TGTGCCAGCAGGTCACAGGGGGCGCGAGTTGAGGAACTGTTTTTT
v_gene: TRBV6-5; d_gene: TRBD1; abundance: -; j_gene: TRBJ1-6; CDR3aa: CAAAGQNNSPLHF; CDR3nt: TGTGCTGCCGCGGGACAGAATAATTCACCCCTCCACTTT
v_gene: TRBV6-2/TRBV6-3; d_gene: -; abundance: -; j_gene: TRBJ2-5; CDR3aa: CASSYTRVPSQETQYF; CDR3nt: TGTGCCAGCAGTTACACGCGGGTGCCCTCCCAAGAGACCCAGTACTTC
v_gene: TRBV21-1; d_gene: -; abundance: -; j_gene: TRBJ2-5; CDR3aa: CASSDREETQYF; CDR3nt: TGTGCCAGCAGCGACAGAGAAGAGACCCAGTACTTC
v_gene: TRBV7-2; d_gene: -; abundance: -; j_gene: TRBJ2-7; CDR3aa: CASSESRTTPPYEQYF; CDR3nt: TGTGCCAGCAGCGAGAGTCGGACTACCCCCCCCTACGAGCAGTACTTC
v_gene: TRBV10-3; d_gene: -; abundance: -; j_gene: TRBJ2-5; CDR3aa: CAISGGGSEETQYF; CDR3nt: TGTGCCATCAGTGGCGGAGGGTCGGAAGAGACCCAGTACTTC
v_gene: TRBV10-3; d_gene: -; abundance: -; j_gene: TRBJ2-1; CDR3aa: CAISMDRYNEQFF; CDR3nt: TGTGCCATCAGTATGGACAGATACAATGAGCAGTTCTTC
v_gene: TRBV27; d_gene: TRBD1; abundance: -; j_gene: TRBJ1-5; CDR3aa: CASSFSQGARNQPQHF; CDR3nt: TGTGCCAGCAGTTTTAGTCAGGGGGCACGCAATCAGCCCCAGCATTTT
v_gene: TRBV5-8; d_gene: -; abundance: few; j_gene: TRBJ2-7; CDR3aa: CASSEGGGRLQYF; CDR3nt: TGTGCCAGCAGCGAGGGGGGGGGCCGGCTTCAGTACTTC
v_gene: TRBV5-1; d_gene: -; abundance: -; j_gene: TRBJ2-2; CDR3aa: CASRHRAETYTGELFF; CDR3nt: TGCGCCAGCAGGCACAGGGCGGAGACTTACACCGGGGAGCTGTTTTTT
v_gene: TRBV10-1; d_gene: -; abundance: few; j_gene: TRBJ2-5; CDR3aa: CASSEDSKETQYF; CDR3nt: TGCGCCAGCAGTGAGGACAGTAAAGAGACCCAGTACTTC
v_gene: TRBV7-9; d_gene: -; abundance: few; j_gene: TRBJ1-6; CDR3aa: CASSPYRTYNSPLHF; CDR3nt: TGTGCCAGCAGCCCATACAGGACCTATAATTCACCCCTCCACTTT
v_gene: TRBV6-5; d_gene: TRBD1; abundance: -; j_gene: TRBJ2-3; CDR3aa: CASRDRGITDTQYF; CDR3nt: TGTGCCAGCAGGGACAGGGGGATCACAGATACGCAGTATTTT
v_gene: TRBV5-8; d_gene: -; abundance: -; j_gene: TRBJ1-2; CDR3aa: CASGLRSSLGGLGGYTF; CDR3nt: TGTGCCAGCGGATTACGGTCTAGCCTCGGGGGGTTAGGAGGCTACACCTTC
v_gene: TRBV6-1; d_gene: -; abundance: -; j_gene: TRBJ2-7; CDR3aa: CASSEALQTYEQYF; CDR3nt: TGTGCCAGCAGTGAAGCGCTACAGACCTACGAGCAGTACTTC
v_gene: TRBV2; d_gene: -; abundance: -; j_gene: TRBJ2-7; CDR3aa: CASSDTSSYEQYF; CDR3nt: TGTGCCAGCAGTGATACTTCTTCCTACGAGCAGTACTTC
v_gene: TRBV5-8; d_gene: -; abundance: few; j_gene: TRBJ1-3; CDR3aa: CASSSFATGQLLSSGNTIYF; CDR3nt: TGTGCCAGCAGCTCCTTCGCGACCGGACAGCTGCTAAGCTCTGGAAACACCATATATTTT
v_gene: TRBV24-1; d_gene: TRBD1; abundance: -; j_gene: TRBJ2-1; CDR3aa: CATSDRTGNLEQFF; CDR3nt: TGTGCCACCAGTGACAGGACAGGAAACCTGGAGCAGTTCTTC
v_gene: TRBV7-9; d_gene: -; abundance: -; j_gene: TRBJ1-1; CDR3aa: CASSNTGTPGAFF; CDR3nt: TGTGCCAGCAGCAACACAGGGACCCCAGGAGCTTTCTTT
v_gene: TRBV7-9; d_gene: TRBD1; abundance: -; j_gene: TRBJ1-2; CDR3aa: CASSRTGSYGYTF; CDR3nt: TGTGCCAGCAGCCGGACAGGGAGTTATGGCTACACCTTC
v_gene: TRBV11-3; d_gene: TRBD2; abundance: -; j_gene: TRBJ2-3; CDR3aa: CASSGSGGASDTQYF; CDR3nt: TGTGCCAGCAGCGGTAGCGGGGGGGCGTCAGATACGCAGTATTTT
v_gene: TRBV5-1; d_gene: -; abundance: many; j_gene: TRBJ2-7; CDR3aa: CASRHVDRPYEQYF; CDR3nt: TGCGCCAGCAGGCACGTAGACAGGCCCTACGAGCAGTACTTC
v_gene: TRBV28; d_gene: TRBD1; abundance: -; j_gene: TRBJ1-4; CDR3aa: CASSLFGQGATNEKLFF; CDR3nt: TGTGCCAGCAGTTTATTTGGGCAGGGGGCAACTAATGAAAAACTGTTTTTT
v_gene: TRBV5-5; d_gene: -; abundance: -; j_gene: TRBJ2-1; CDR3aa: CASTVLAAYNEQFF; CDR3nt: TGTGCCAGCACCGTACTAGCCGCTTACAATGAGCAGTTCTTC
v_gene: TRBV3-1/TRBV3-2; d_gene: -; abundance: -; j_gene: TRBJ1-2; CDR3aa: CASSQDRAGWLGYTF; CDR3nt: TGTGCCAGCAGCCAAGATCGGGCAGGGTGGTTGGGCTACACCTTC
v_gene: TRBV2; d_gene: -; abundance: few; j_gene: TRBJ2-1; CDR3aa: CASNRASSYNEQFF; CDR3nt: TGTGCCAGCAACAGGGCGAGCTCCTACAATGAGCAGTTCTTC
v_gene: TRBV18; d_gene: -; abundance: -; j_gene: TRBJ1-1; CDR3aa: CASSGQAGRTEAFF; CDR3nt: TGTGCCAGCTCAGGGCAAGCAGGGAGGACTGAAGCTTTCTTT
v_gene: TRBV18; d_gene: TRBD1; abundance: -; j_gene: TRBJ2-1; CDR3aa: CASSLTGGSYNEQFF; CDR3nt: TGTGCCAGCTCACTAACAGGGGGCAGCTACAATGAGCAGTTCTTC
v_gene: TRBV18; d_gene: -; abundance: few; j_gene: TRBJ1-2; CDR3aa: CASSPQAGGTAEGYTF; CDR3nt: TGTGCCAGCTCACCACAAGCTGGCGGGACGGCGGAGGGCTACACCTTC
v_gene: TRBV11-2; d_gene: -; abundance: -; j_gene: TRBJ1-2; CDR3aa: CASSFGQSTNYGYTF; CDR3nt: TGTGCCAGCAGCTTCGGACAGTCCACTAACTATGGCTACACCTTC
v_gene: TRBV9; d_gene: TRBD2; abundance: -; j_gene: TRBJ2-1; CDR3aa: CASSVGPGGSYNEQFF; CDR3nt: TGTGCCAGCAGCGTAGGCCCGGGAGGATCCTACAATGAGCAGTTCTTC
v_gene: TRBV12-3/TRBV12-4; d_gene: TRBD1; abundance: -; j_gene: TRBJ1-5; CDR3aa: CASMGQGNQPQHF; CDR3nt: TGTGCCAGCATGGGACAGGGCAATCAGCCCCAGCATTTT
v_gene: TRBV7-2; d_gene: TRBD2; abundance: -; j_gene: TRBJ2-1; CDR3aa: CASSLQRLAGDPYNEQFF; CDR3nt: TGTGCCAGCAGCTTACAGAGACTAGCGGGGGATCCTTACAATGAGCAGTTCTTC